This paragraph covers one T cell receptor beta chain sequence. The target antigen is unknown. Because it lacks the conserved phenylalanine or tryptophan at the end, this CDR3 is likely a read error. Each CDR3 protein gets one entry after TCRdb re-called the RACE reads with MiXCR. In the table there are 90,000 to 120,000 distinct CDR3 sequences, more than 9.5% of which are singletons. Time point reported: patch test 1, 2 weeks after DPC sensitization. Documented treatment: therapeutic diphenylcyclopropenone sensitization with weekly scalp DPC. The data originate from a study of human T cells and chemical hapten exposure. Study-wide results and caveats: High-frequency TCRs, those above 1 in 1000, stayed the same after DPC sensitization.

The CDR3 is 14 residues long. From germline, CDR1 is LNHDA and CDR2 SQIVND (reference sequence). V lost 3 bases to trimming and J lost 5 bases, with 11 bases between them. This sample comprised whole blood, obtained in connection with sensitization to the hapten diphenylcyclopropenone (DPC). The chain uses TRBV19 and TRBJ1-5; D not resolved. The sequence came from a woman aged 40 to 55 with alopecia areata. Some clones in this sample may be carry-over from other donors' samples. The CDR3 sequence is CASSIVYDDQPQHI. As DNA, the CDR3 is TGTGCCAGTAGTATTGTCTACGACGATCAGCCCCAGCATATT.